This TCR beta chain was captured in a study of blood T cell repertoires in COVID-19. Study-level background: From the United States, Italy and Spain came samples of acute and convalescent COVID-19.

In the original processing: Using reference gene primer amplification, nucleated cell counts were estimated. Some clones are missing from TCRdb's copy, which holds only in-frame ones; the method was immunoSEQ multiplex PCR. Clone size and the V and J calls come from that table; the DNA yielded D and trimming. The sample shows some 200,000 clones, about 80% of them seen only once. The CDR3 length is 15 residues. Trimming removed 2 bases from V and 2 bases from J, with 10 bases in between. Germline values: CDR1 SNHLY, CDR2 FYNNEI. Sequenced input: peripheral blood. The rearrangement uses TRBV2 and TRBJ1-5; unclear D gene. The TCR originated in a woman aged 60-75 years with acute or convalescent COVID-19. The CDR3 DNA reads as TGTGCCAGCAGTGAAACGGGTTCGGGCAATCAGCCCCAGCATTTT. This encodes CASSETGSGNQPQHF.